This T cell receptor beta chain was captured in a study of OX40 agonist ivuxolimab in advanced cancers. Whole-study results and caveats: Partial responders receiving 0.1-3.0 mg/kg showed among the lowest clonal expansion. The authors did not determine the antigen specificity of the expanded peripheral T cells. At doses 0.1 to 3.0 mg/kg, CD4+ and CD8+ clones expanded.

The germline V gene has CDR1 SGHTA and CDR2 FQGNSA. Trimming stripped 2 bases from V and 1 base from J, with 14 bases between. The CDR3 contains 16 residues. Here immunoSEQ multiplex PCR was the method, and the copy in TCRdb shows in-frame clones only, minus some. The sample includes more than 65,000 clones, about 80% seen only once; the top ten take around 2.3%. As for this clone: Its antigen remains unidentified.

This material consisted of CD4+ or CD8+ T cells sorted from blood, taken in a trial of the OX40 agonist ivuxolimab. The clonotype comes from an adult with an advanced solid tumor such as melanoma, head and neck, liver or kidney cancer. V and J are TRBV7-2 and TRBJ1-1; D is unclear. The CDR3 sequence is CASSLSRAVTNTEAFF. DNA for the CDR3: TGTGCCAGCAGCTTATCGAGGGCCGTAACGAACACTGAAGCTTTCTTT.